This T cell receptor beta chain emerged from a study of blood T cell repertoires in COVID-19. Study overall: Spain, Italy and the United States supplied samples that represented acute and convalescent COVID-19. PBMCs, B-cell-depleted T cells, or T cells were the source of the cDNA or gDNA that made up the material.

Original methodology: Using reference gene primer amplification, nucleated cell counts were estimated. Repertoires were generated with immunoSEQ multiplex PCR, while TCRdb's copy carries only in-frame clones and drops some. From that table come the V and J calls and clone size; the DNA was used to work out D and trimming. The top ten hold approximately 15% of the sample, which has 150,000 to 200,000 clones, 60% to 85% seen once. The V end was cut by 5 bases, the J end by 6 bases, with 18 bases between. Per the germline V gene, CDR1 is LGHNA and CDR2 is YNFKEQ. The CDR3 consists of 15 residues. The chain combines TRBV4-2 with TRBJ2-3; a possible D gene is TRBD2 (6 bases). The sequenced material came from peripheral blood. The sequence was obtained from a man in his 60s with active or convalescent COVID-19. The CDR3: CASSGLLGLEDTQYF. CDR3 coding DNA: TGTGCCAGCAGCGGACTACTGGGTCTTGAGGATACGCAGTATTTT.